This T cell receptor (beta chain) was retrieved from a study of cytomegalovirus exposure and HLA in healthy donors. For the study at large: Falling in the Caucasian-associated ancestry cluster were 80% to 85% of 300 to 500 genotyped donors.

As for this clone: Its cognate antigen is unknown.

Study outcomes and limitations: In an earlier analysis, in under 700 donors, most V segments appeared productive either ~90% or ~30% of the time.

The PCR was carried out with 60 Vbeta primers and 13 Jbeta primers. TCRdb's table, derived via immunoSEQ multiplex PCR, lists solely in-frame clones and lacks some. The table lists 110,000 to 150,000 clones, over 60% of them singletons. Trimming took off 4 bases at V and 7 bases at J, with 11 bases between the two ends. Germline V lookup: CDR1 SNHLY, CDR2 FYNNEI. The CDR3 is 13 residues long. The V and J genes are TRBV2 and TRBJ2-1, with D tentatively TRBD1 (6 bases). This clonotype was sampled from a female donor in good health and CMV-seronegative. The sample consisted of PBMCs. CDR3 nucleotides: TGTGCCAGCAGTGCAGAGGGGGTGAATGAGCAGTTCTTC. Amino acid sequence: CASSAEGVNEQFF.